This is a list of T cell receptor beta chains from one sample in a study of a mutant IDH1 vaccine in newly diagnosed glioma. The method was immunoSEQ multiplex PCR; TCRdb's version includes in-frame clones alone and lacks a portion of them. The sample yields tens of thousands of clones, 93% seen once. Sequencing used PBMCs, obtained from a glioma patient treated with radiotherapy, temozolomide or both. All receptors come from a man aged 35 to 55 with glioma. Both conserved end residues are part of each CDR3. Fields, in order: V gene, J gene, CDR3 protein.

TRBV9	TRBJ2-3	CASSALASTWDTQYF
TRBV7-3	TRBJ2-3	CASSLSGRAGDTQYF
TRBV6-6	TRBJ2-1	CASSYSKPGDEQFF
TRBV7-2	TRBJ1-1	CASSLGIQGRNTEAFF
TRBV2	TRBJ1-2	CASRGTEHYGYTF
TRBV25-1	TRBJ2-7	CASSEFYEQYF
TRBV10-2	TRBJ2-5	CASSKNRPMYGETQYF
TRBV7-6	TRBJ2-3	CASSPAGVSTDTQYF
TRBV12-5	TRBJ2-4	CASGLVLTGKTKNIQYF
TRBV5-4	TRBJ2-3	CASSWGGAGDTQYF
TRBV6-4	TRBJ1-4	CASSDSNFRDRVAEKLFF
TRBV11-3	TRBJ1-1	CASSPRTGQNTEAFF
TRBV7-3	TRBJ2-5	CASSLAGLAEETQYF
TRBV5-1	TRBJ2-4	CASSRDRGDIQYF
TRBV5-1	TRBJ1-5	CASSLGPRGNNQPQHF
TRBV4-1	TRBJ2-7	CASSQVHSPYEQYF
TRBV28	TRBJ1-2	CASSFGGEDNYGYTF
TRBV7-9	TRBJ2-5	CASSLPQGGGETQYF
TRBV27	TRBJ1-2	CASSWAANPSYGYTF
TRBV7-9	TRBJ2-7	CATGPVTYEQYF
TRBV4-1	TRBJ1-2	CASSQEVQTYGYTF
TRBV5-1	TRBJ2-3	CASSLGSISFSTDTQYF